This T cell receptor (beta chain) was found in a study of T-cell reconstitution after alpha-beta-depleted transplantation in children. Germline lookup yields CDR1 SGHRS and CDR2 YFSETQ. This CDR3 region has 15 residues. Trimming stripped 0 bases from V and 2 bases from J, with 9 bases between. This clonotype was counted a few times. TCRbeta library construction was performed incorporating unique molecular identifiers. TCRdb called the PCR reads again in MiXCR, with one record for every CDR3 protein. The sample has approximately 340,000 distinct CDR3 sequences; approximately 10% are singletons. This sample comprised PBMCs from the stem cell graft donor, obtained from the stem cell graft. The receptor comes from a human donor who donated a stem cell graft to a child with acute lymphoblastic leukemia. The chain combines TRBV5-1 with TRBJ2-1, with D perhaps matching TRBD2 (6 bases). The DNA for the CDR3 is TGCGCCAGCAGCTTGGTCCCTAGCGCCTACAATGAGCAGTTCTTC. Translating it yields CASSLVPSAYNEQFF.